The entry below describes one TCR beta chain. Antigen: not known. The Oncomine TCR Beta short-read assay sequenced DNA from cultured CD4+ T cells. A single record per CDR3 protein comes from TCRdb applying MiXCR to the PCR reads. Among 6,500 to 9,500 distinct CDR3 sequences, about half were seen once, and the ten largest hold approximately 15%. The CDR3 extends over 13 amino acids. In germline, CDR1 is DFQATT, CDR2 SNEGSKA (reference sequence). Stated treatment: roughly 10-day PBMC culture with coronavirus spike peptide pools or control peptides (ViraFEST assay). Gathered ahead of the COVID-19 pandemic (2011-2018) were the CD4+ T cells of the unexposed donor. In the ViraFEST assay, peptide-pool expansion preceded TCR sequencing of expanded clonotypes. This entry comes from a study of vaccination and CD4 T cells after COVID-19.

The TCR sequence derives from a human donor in good health. Sequenced sample: CD4+ T cells from blood, cultured in vitro. V and J are TRBV20-1 and TRBJ1-1, with D possibly TRBD1 on 5 matching bases. CDR3 DNA sequence: TGCAGCGACCTCAGGGCAGGGAACACTGAAGCTTTCTTT. This translates into CSDLRAGNTEAFF.